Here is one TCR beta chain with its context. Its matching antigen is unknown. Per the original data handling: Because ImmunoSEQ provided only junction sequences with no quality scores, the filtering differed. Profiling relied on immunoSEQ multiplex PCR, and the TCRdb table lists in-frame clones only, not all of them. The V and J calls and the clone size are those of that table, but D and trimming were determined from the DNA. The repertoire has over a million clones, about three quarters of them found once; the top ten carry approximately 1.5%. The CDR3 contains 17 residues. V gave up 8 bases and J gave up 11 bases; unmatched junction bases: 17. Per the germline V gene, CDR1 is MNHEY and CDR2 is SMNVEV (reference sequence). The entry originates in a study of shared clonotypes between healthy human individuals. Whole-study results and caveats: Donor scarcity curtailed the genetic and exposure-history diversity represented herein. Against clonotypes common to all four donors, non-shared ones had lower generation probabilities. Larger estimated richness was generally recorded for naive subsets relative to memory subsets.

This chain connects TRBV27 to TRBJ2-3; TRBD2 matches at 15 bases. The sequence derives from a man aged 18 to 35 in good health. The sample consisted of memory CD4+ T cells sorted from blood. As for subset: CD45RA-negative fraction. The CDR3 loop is CASLGLAGGVHEFGQYF. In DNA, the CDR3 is TGTGCCAGCTTGGGACTAGCGGGGGGCGTTCATGAGTTCGGGCAGTATTTT.